Below, 3 T cell receptor beta chains from the same sample are listed, as sequenced in a study of T-cell memory formation after mild COVID-19. TCRdb independently ran MiXCR on the 5' RACE reads; one entry per CDR3 protein. The table includes 45,000 to 50,000 distinct CDR3 sequences, around 7.3% detected once. The sequenced sample consisted of PBMCs or a T cell subset sorted from them (not recorded which). These receptor sequences come from a man aged 18 to 30 who had mild COVID-19 (a few samples of this study predate the infection). Cell type and time point are not known.

This clonotype was seen more than once but under ten times. The rearrangement uses TRBV7-9 and TRBJ1-1; D unresolved. Germline V CDR1 and CDR2: SEHNR, FQNEAQ (reference sequence). CDR3 size: 16 residues. Trimming took off 5 bases at V and 1 base at J, with 17 bases between the two ends. CDR3 residues: CASSLTRQVGNTEAFF. In nucleotides, the CDR3 is TGTGCCAGCAGCCTAACTCGGCAGGTGGGGAACACTGAAGCTTTCTTT.

This clonotype was seen a handful of times. V usage is TRBV7-9 and J usage is TRBJ1-5; 8 bases align to TRBD1. This CDR3 region has 15 residues. CDR1 SEHNR and CDR2 FQNEAQ come from the germline V gene (reference sequence). The V gene end was trimmed by 4 bases and the J gene end by 6 bases; junction bases not matched to a gene: 8. Here the CDR3 DNA reads TGTGCCAGCAGCTCTGGATCAGGGGGCAGTCAGCCCCAGCATTTT. It codes for CASSSGSGGSQPQHF.

This chain joins TRBV12-3 or TRBV12-4 and TRBJ2-5; D is uncertain. The V and J ends lost 0 bases and 5 bases respectively, with 4 bases between them. This CDR3 comprises 12 residues. In DNA form, the CDR3 reads TGTGCCAGCAGTTTAGCGGCGGAGACCCAGTACTTC. Translated, it gives CASSLAAETQYF.